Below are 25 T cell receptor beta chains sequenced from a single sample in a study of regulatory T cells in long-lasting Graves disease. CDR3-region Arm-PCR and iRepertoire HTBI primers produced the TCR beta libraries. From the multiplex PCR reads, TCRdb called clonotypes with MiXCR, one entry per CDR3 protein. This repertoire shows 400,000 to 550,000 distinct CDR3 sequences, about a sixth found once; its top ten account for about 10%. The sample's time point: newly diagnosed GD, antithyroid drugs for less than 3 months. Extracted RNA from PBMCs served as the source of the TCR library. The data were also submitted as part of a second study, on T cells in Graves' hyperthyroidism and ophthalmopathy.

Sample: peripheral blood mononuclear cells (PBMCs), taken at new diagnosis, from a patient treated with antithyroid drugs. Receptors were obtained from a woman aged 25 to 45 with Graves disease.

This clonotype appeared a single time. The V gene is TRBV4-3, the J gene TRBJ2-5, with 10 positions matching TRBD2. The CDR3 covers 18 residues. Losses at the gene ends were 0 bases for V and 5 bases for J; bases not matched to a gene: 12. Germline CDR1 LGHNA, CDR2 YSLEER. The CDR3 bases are TGCGCCAGCAGCCAAGATCTGAGGAGCGGGAGGGTGGATGAGACCCAGTACTTC. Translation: CASSQDLRSGRVDETQYF.

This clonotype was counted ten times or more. The CDR3 reads CASSLDALGTSGNYEQYF. CDR3 DNA sequence: TGTGCCAGCAGCTTAGATGCATTAGGGACTAGCGGGAACTACGAGCAGTACTTC. The rearrangement joins TRBV7-2 to TRBJ2-7, with 13 bases identical to TRBD2. The V gene's germline CDR1 is SGHTA and CDR2 FQGNSA. The CDR3 has 18 residues. V lost 1 base to trimming and J lost 3 bases; unmatched junction nucleotides: 9.

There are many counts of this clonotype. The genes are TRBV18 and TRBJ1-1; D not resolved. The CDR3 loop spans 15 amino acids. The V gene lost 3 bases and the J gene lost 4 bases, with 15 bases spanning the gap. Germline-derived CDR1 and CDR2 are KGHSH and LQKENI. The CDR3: CASSPSPRLITEAFF. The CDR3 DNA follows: TGTGCCAGCTCACCTTCCCCGAGGCTGATCACTGAAGCTTTCTTT.

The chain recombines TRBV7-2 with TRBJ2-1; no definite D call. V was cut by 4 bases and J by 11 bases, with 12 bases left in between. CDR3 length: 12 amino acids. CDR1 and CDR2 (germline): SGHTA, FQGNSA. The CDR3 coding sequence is TGTGCCAGCAGCTCCTATCCGGACCAGCAGTTCTTC. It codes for CASSSYPDQQFF.

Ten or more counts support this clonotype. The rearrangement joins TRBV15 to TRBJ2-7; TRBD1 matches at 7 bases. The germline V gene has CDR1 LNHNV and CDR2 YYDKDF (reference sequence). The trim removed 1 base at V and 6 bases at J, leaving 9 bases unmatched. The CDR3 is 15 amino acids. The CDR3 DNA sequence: TGTGCCACCAGCAGAGGAGGGCAGGGGGAAGGCGAGCAGTACTTC. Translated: CATSRGGQGEGEQYF.

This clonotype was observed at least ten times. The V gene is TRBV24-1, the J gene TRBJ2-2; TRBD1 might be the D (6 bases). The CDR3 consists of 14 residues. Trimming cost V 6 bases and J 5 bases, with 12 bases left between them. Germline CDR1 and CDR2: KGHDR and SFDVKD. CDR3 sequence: CATSWDIPTGELFF. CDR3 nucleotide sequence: TGTGCCACCAGTTGGGACATACCGACCGGGGAGCTGTTTTTT.

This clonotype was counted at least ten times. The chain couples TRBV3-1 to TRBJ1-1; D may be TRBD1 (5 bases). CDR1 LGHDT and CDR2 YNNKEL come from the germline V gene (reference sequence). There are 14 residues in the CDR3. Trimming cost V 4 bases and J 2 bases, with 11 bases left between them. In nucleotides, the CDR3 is TGTGCCAGCAGCCGACAGTCACTAAACACTGAAGCTTTCTTT. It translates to CASSRQSLNTEAFF.

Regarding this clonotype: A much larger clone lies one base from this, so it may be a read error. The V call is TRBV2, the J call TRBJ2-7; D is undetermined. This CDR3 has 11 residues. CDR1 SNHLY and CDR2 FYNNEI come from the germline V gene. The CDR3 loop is CASSFQYEQHF. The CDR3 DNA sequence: TGTGCCAGCAGTTTTCAATACGAGCAGCACTTC.

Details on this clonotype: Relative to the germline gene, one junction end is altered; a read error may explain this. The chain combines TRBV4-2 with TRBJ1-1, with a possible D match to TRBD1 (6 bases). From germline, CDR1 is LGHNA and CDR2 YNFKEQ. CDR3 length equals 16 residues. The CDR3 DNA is TGTGCCAGCAGCGAAGAAAGGGGGGTAATGGGTACTGAAGCTTTCTTT. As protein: CASSEERGVMGTEAFF.

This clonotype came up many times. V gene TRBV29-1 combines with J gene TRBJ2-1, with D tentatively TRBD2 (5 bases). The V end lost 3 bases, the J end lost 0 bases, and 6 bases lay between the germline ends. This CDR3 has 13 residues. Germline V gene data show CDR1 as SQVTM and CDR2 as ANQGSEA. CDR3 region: CSVDRGSYNEQFF. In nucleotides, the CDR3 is TGCAGCGTTGATCGGGGCTCCTACAATGAGCAGTTCTTC.

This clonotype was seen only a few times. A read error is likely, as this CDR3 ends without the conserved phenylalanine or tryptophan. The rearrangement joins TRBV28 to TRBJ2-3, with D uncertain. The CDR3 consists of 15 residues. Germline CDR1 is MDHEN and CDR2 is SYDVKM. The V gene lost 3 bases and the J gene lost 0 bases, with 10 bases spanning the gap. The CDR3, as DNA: TGTGCCAGCAGTTTGGGTTGGCGCAGCACAGATACGCAGTATTCT. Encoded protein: CASSLGWRSTDTQYS.

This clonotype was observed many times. CDR3 DNA sequence: TGTGCCAGCAGTTTACGTGTGGCGCGAGACAGTGAGCAGTTCTTC. Its protein product is CASSLRVARDSEQFF. The chain carries TRBV27 and TRBJ2-1, with a tentative D call TRBD1 (5 bases). Germline CDR1 MNHEY, CDR2 SMNVEV (reference sequence). This CDR3 is built from 15 residues. Trimming pared 2 bases from V and 9 bases from J, leaving 17 bases between.

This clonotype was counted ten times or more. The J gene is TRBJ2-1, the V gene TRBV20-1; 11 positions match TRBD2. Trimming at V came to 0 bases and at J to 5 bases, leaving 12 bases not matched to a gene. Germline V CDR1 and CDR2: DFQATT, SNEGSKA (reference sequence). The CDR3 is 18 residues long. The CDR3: CSARDLAGGKVRDNEQFF. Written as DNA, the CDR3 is TGCAGTGCTAGAGACCTAGCGGGAGGAAAGGTTCGGGACAATGAGCAGTTCTTC.

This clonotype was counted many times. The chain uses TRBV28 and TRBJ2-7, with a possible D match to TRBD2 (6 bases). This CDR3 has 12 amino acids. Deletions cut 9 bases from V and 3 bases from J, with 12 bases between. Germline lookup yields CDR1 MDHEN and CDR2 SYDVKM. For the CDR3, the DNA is TGTGCCAGTGAGGACTACCACTACGAGCAGTACTTC. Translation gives CASEDYHYEQYF.

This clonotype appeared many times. CDR3 protein: CASTQDSDSYTYEQYF. The CDR3 DNA reads TGTGCCAGCACCCAGGACTCTGACAGCTATACCTACGAGCAGTACTTC. This chain joins TRBV6-1 and TRBJ2-7, with D possibly being TRBD1 or TRBD2 (5 bases each). CDR1 is MNHNS, CDR2 SASEGT, per germline. The CDR3 spans 16 residues. Trimming removed 7 bases at V and 2 bases at J, with 21 bases between.

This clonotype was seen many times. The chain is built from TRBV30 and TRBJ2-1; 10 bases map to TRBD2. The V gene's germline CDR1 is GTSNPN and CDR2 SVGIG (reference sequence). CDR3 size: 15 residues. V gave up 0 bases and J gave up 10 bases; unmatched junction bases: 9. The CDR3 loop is CAWSVASGSGGEQFF. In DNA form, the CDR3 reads TGTGCCTGGAGTGTGGCTAGCGGGAGTGGAGGGGAGCAGTTCTTC.

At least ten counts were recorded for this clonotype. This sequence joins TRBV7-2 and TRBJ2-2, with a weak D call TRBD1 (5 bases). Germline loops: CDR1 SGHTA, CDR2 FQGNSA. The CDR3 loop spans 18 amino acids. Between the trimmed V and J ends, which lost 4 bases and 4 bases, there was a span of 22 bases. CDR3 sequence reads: CASSSPVQASPGTGELFF. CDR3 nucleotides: TGTGCCAGCAGCTCACCGGTACAGGCCTCGCCTGGCACCGGGGAGCTGTTTTTT.

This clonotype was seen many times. CDR3 protein: CGARGSGPYEQYF. The CDR3 region has the DNA TGTGGGGCCCGAGGTTCGGGGCCATACGAGCAGTACTTC. The V and J genes are TRBV6-8 and TRBJ2-7, with D tentatively TRBD1 or TRBD2 (5 bases each). In germline, CDR1 is MNHGY, CDR2 SAAAGT. CDR3 size: 13 residues.

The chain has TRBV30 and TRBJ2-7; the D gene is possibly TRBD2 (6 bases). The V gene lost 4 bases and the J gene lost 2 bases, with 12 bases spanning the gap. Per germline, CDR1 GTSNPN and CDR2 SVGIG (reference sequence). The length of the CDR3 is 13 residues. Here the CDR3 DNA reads TGTGCCTGGAACGCGGGATCACCCTACGAGCAGTACTTC. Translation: CAWNAGSPYEQYF.

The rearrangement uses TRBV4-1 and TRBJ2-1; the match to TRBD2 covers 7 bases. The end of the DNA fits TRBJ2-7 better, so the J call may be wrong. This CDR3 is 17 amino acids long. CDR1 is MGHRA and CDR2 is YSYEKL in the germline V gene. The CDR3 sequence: CASSQDWAWEGYNEQYF. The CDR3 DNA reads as TGCGCCAGCAGCCAAGATTGGGCGTGGGAGGGGTACAATGAGCAGTACTTC.

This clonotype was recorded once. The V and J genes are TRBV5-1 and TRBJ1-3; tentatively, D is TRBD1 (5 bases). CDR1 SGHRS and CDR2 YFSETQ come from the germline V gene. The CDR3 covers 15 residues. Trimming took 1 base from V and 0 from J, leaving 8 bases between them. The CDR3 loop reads CASSLSGISGNTIYF. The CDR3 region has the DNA TGCGCCAGCAGCTTGTCAGGGATCTCTGGAAACACCATATATTTT.

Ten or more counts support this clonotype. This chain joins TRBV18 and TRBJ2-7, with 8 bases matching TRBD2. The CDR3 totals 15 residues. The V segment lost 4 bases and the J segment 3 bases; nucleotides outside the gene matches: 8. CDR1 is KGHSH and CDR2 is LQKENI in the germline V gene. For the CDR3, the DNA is TGTGCCAGCTCACGTCCGGGACTAGACTTCTACGAGCAGTACTTC. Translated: CASSRPGLDFYEQYF.

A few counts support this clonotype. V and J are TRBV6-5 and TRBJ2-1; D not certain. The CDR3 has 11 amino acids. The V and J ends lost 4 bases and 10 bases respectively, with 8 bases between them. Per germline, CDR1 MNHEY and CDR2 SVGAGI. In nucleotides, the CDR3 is TGTGCCAGCAGTTCTTACTCGGAGCAGTTCTTC. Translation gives CASSSYSEQFF.

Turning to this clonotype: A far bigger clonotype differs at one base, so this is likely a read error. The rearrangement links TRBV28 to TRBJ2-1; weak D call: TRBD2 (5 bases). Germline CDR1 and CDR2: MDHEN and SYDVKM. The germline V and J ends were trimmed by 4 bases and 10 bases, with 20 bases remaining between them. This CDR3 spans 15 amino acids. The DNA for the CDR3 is TGTGCCAGCAGTTCCCCCGGACTGGCTAGAAGCGAGCAGTTCTTC. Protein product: CASSSPGLARSEQFF.

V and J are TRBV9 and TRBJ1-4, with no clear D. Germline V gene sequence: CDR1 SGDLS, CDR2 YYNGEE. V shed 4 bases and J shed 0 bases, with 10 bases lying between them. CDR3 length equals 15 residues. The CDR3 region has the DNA TGTGCCAGCAGCCTCACACCGGCAACTAATGAAAAACTGTTTTTT. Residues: CASSLTPATNEKLFF.